These T cell receptor beta chains were read from a single sample in a study of blood T cell repertoires in COVID-19. This table comes from immunoSEQ multiplex PCR, and its TCRdb copy is limited to in-frame clones, with some not included. There are 45,000 to 55,000 clones in the sample; approximately 87% occur only once, and approximately 5% lies in the top ten. Sequenced: peripheral blood. Receptor source: a human donor in a cohort sampled during active COVID-19. Both conserved end residues are part of each CDR3.

J: TRBJ2-1
V: TRBV19
CDR3: CASSITSGEYNEQFF

J: TRBJ2-2
V: TRBV2
CDR3: CASSDNGAGELFF

J: TRBJ2-5
V: TRBV11-2
CDR3: CASSPMEGLAGGETQYF

J: TRBJ2-3
V: TRBV5-1
CDR3: CASSPEALAGAREDTQYF

J: TRBJ2-3
V: TRBV14
CDR3: CASSQNLQGTDTQYF

J: TRBJ2-1
V: TRBV5-1
CDR3: CASSQGQNYNEQFF

J: TRBJ2-1
V: TRBV7-7
CDR3: CASSRSPSNEQFF

J: TRBJ2-1
V: TRBV6-5
CDR3: CASGQWQAISDEQFF

J: TRBJ1-5
V: TRBV19
CDR3: CASSLQGGGQPQHF

J: TRBJ2-5
V: TRBV5-4
CDR3: CASSLEGPRKRETQYF

J: TRBJ1-1
V: TRBV7-2
CDR3: CASSLVGQGQAFF

J: TRBJ1-2
V: TRBV6-5
CDR3: CASSPLGGASGYTF

J: TRBJ2-2
V: TRBV24-1
CDR3: CATSARTSGGYTGELFF

J: TRBJ2-3
V: TRBV6-5
CDR3: CASRTDTDTQYF

J: TRBJ2-3
V: TRBV7-9
CDR3: CASSHPGIAGDSTDTQYF

J: TRBJ1-1
V: TRBV6-4
CDR3: CASSGRRENTEAFF

J: TRBJ2-7
V: TRBV13
CDR3: CASSGTSGGTPAQYF

J: TRBJ2-7
V: TRBV3-1/TRBV3-2
CDR3: CASSQPDRVHEQYF

J: TRBJ1-5
V: TRBV7-3
CDR3: CASSLTLGQAQHF

J: TRBJ2-5
V: TRBV9
CDR3: CASSQGAGPQYF

J: TRBJ1-4
V: TRBV6-5
CDR3: CATRTAFNEKLFF

J: TRBJ1-1
V: TRBV7-2
CDR3: CASSLVRENTEAFF

J: TRBJ2-3
V: TRBV4-1
CDR3: CASSRSAGGRQDTQYF

J: TRBJ1-2
V: TRBV10-3
CDR3: CAISELREVDGYTF

J: TRBJ2-7
V: TRBV2
CDR3: CASIDRGRVGSEQYF

J: TRBJ2-2
V: TRBV6-4
CDR3: CASHDGDGGELFF

J: TRBJ1-1
V: TRBV30
CDR3: CAWSRARGGRAFF

J: TRBJ2-3
V: TRBV4-3
CDR3: CASSQASGGTDTQYF

J: TRBJ2-1
V: TRBV29-1
CDR3: CSVRQGNEQFF

J: TRBJ1-6
V: TRBV19
CDR3: CASSMGGTSSPLHF

J: TRBJ2-7
V: TRBV5-1
CDR3: CASSLEGTKYEQYF